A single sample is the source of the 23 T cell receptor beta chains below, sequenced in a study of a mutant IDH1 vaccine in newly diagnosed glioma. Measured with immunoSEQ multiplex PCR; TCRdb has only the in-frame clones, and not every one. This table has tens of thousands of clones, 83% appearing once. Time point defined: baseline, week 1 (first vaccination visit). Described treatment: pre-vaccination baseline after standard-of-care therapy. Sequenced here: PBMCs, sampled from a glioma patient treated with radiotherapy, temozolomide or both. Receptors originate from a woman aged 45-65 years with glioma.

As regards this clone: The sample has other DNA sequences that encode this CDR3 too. CDR3 in amino acids: CASSLERSSYNEQFF. CDR3 sequence (DNA): TGCGCCAGCAGCTTGGAAAGAAGCTCCTACAATGAGCAGTTCTTC. V gene TRBV5-1 combines with J gene TRBJ2-1; D gene uncertain. The ends were cut back, 0 bases at V and 0 bases at J, with 7 bases in the middle. The CDR3 has 15 residues. CDR1 is SGHRS, CDR2 YFSETQ, per germline. The whole variable domain, remainder taken from reference TRBV5-1 and TRBJ2-1, is KAGVTQTPRYLIKTRGQQVTLSCSPISGHRSVSWYQQTPGQGLQFLFEYFSETQRNKGNFPGRFSGRQFSNSRSEMNVSTLELGDSALYLCASSLERSSYNEQFFGPGTRLTVL.

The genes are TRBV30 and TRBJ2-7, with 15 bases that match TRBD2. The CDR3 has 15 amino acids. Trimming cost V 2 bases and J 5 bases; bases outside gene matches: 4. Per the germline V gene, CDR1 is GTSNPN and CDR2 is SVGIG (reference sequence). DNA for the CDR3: TGTGCCTGGAGTCGGGGACTAGCGGGAGGTAACGAGCAGTACTTC. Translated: CAWSRGLAGGNEQYF.

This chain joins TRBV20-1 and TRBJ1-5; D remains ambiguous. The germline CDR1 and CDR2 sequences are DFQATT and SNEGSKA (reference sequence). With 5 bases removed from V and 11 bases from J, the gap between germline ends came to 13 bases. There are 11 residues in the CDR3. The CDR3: CSALYNGAQHF. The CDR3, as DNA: TGCAGTGCTCTATACAACGGGGCCCAGCATTTT.

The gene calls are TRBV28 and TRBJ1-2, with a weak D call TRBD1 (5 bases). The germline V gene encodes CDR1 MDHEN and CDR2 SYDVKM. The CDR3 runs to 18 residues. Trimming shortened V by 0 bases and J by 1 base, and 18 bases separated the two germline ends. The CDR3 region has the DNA TGTGCCAGCAGTTTATGGGTCGATTGGGGACGGGGTAACTATGGCTACACCTTC. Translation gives CASSLWVDWGRGNYGYTF.

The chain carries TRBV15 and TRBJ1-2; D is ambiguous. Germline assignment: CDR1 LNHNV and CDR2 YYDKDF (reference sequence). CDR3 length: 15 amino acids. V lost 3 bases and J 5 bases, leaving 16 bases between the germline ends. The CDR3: CATSRDGRHGYGYTF. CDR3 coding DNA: TGTGCCACCAGCAGGGATGGGCGACATGGATATGGCTACACCTTC.

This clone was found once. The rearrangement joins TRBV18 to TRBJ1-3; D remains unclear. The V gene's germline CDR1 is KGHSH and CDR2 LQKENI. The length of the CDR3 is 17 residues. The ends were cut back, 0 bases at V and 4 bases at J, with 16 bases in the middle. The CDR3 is CASSPPYFSGGGNTIYF. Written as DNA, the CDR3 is TGTGCCAGCTCACCACCGTACTTTTCGGGTGGAGGAAACACCATATATTTT.

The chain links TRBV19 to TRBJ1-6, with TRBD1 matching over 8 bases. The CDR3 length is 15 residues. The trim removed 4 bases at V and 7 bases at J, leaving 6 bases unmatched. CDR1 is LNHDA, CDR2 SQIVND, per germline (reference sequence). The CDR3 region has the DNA TGTGCCAGTAGTAGAGACAGGGGAGGAAATTCACCCCTCCACTTT. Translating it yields CASSRDRGGNSPLHF. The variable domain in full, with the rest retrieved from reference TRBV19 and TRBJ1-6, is DGGITQSPKYLFRKEGQNVTLSCEQNLNHDAMYWYRQDPGQGLRLIYYSQIVNDFQKGDIAEGYSVSREKKESFPLTVTSAQKNPTAFYLCASSRDRGGNSPLHFGNGTRLTVT.

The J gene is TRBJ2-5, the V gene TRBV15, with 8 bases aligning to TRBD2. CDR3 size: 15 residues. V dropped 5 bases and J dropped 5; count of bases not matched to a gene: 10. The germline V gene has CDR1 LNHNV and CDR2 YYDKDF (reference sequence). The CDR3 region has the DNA TGTGCCACCAGCGGACTAGCCCGGAGGGTTGAGACCCAGTACTTC. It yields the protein CATSGLARRVETQYF.

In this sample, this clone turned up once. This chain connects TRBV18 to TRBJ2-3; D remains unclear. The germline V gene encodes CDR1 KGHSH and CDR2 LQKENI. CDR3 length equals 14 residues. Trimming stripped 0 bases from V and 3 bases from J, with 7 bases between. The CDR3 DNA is TGTGCCAGCTCACCACCGATCGTAACAGATACGCAGTATTTT. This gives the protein CASSPPIVTDTQYF.

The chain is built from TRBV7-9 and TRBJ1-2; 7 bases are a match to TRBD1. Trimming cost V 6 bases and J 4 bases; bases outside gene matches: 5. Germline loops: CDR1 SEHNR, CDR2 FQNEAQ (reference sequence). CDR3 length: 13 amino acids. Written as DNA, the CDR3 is TGTGCCAGCAGACGGACAGGCCCCTATGGCTACACCTTC. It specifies CASRRTGPYGYTF.

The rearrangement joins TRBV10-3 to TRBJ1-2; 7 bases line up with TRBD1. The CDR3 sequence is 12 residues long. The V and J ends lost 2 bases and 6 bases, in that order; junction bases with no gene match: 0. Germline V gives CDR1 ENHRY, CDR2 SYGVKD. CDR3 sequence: CAISEGTDGYTF. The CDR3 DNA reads TGTGCCATCAGTGAGGGGACAGATGGCTACACCTTC.

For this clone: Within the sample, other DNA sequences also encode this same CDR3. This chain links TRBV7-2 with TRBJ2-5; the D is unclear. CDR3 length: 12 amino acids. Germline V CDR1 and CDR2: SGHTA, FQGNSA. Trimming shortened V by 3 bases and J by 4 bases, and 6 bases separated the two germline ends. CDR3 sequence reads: CASSLRGETQYF. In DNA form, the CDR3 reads TGTGCCAGCAGCTTGCGAGGAGAGACCCAGTACTTC.

Here the CDR3 DNA reads TGCAGCGTTGAAGGAGGGACTAGCGGGGGGGACTGGAGCACCGGGGAGCTGTTTTTT. Its translation is CSVEGGTSGGDWSTGELFF. This chain links TRBV29-1 with TRBJ2-2; TRBD2 aligns across 16 bases. CDR1 SQVTM and CDR2 ANQGSEA come from the germline V gene. The CDR3 is made up of 19 amino acids. V dropped 1 base and J dropped 4; count of bases not matched to a gene: 9.

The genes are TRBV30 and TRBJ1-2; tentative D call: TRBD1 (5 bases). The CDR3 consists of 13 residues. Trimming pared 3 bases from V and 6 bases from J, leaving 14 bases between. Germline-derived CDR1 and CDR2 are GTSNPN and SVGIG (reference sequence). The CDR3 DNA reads TGTGCCTGGAGCCTTGTGAGAGGGGATGGCTACACCTTC. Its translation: CAWSLVRGDGYTF.

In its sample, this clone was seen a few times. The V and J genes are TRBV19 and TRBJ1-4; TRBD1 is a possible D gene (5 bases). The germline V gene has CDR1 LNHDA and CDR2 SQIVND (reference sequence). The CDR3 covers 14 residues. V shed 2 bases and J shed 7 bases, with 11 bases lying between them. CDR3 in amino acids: CASSIMDTGEKLFF. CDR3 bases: TGTGCCAGTAGTATAATGGACACGGGTGAAAAACTGTTTTTT.

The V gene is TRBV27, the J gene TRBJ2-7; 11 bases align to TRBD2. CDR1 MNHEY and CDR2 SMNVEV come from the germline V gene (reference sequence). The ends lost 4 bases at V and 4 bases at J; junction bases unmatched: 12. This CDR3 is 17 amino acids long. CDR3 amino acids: CASSSRPIAGGPYEQYF. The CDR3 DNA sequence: TGTGCCAGCAGTTCCCGCCCGATAGCGGGGGGGCCTTACGAGCAGTACTTC.

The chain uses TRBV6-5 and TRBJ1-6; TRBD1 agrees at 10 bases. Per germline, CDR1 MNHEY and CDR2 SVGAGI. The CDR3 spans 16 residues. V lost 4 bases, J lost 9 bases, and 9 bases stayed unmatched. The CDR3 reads CASSSLDRGRFSPLHF. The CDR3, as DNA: TGTGCCAGCAGTTCCCTAGACAGGGGGCGCTTTTCACCCCTCCACTTT.

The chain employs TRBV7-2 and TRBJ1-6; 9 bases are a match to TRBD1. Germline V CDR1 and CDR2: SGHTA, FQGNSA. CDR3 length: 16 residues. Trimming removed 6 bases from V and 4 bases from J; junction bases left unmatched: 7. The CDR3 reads CASRTGTGSYNSPLHF. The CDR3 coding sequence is TGTGCCAGCAGAACCGGGACAGGGTCATATAATTCACCCCTCCACTTT.

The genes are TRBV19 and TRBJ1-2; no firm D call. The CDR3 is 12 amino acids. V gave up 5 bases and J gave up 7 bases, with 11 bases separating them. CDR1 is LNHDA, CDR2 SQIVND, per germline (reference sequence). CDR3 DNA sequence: TGTGCCAGTAGTTTCCGGACCGGTGGCTACACCTTC. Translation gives CASSFRTGGYTF.

As DNA, the CDR3 is TGTGCCAGCAGTGAAGGGACAGCCGAGACCCAGTACTTC. Translation gives CASSEGTAETQYF. V and J are TRBV6-1 and TRBJ2-5; TRBD1 might be the D (6 bases). Trimming cost V 1 base and J 5 bases, with 8 bases left between them. Per germline, CDR1 MNHNS and CDR2 SASEGT. The CDR3 length is 13 residues.

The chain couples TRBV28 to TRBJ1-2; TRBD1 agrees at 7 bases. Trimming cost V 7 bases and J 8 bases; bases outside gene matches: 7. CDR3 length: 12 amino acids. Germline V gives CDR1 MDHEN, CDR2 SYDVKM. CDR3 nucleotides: TGTGCCAGCACTACAGGGGTCGGCGGCTACACCTTC. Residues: CASTTGVGGYTF.

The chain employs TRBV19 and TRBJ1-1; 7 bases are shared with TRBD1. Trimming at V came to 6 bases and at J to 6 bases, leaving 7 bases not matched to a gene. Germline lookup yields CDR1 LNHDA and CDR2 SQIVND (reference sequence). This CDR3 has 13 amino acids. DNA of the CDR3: TGTGCCAGTAGGAACCAGGGGGTCGCTGAAGCTTTCTTT. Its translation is CASRNQGVAEAFF.

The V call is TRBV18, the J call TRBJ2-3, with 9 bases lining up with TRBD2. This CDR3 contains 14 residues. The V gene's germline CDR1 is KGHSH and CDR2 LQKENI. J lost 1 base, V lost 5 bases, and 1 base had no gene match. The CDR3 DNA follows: TGTGCCAGCTCAGCTAGCGGGGGCACAGATACGCAGTATTTT. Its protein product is CASSASGGTDTQYF.